The T cell receptor (beta chain) described here comes from a study of T cells in Graves' hyperthyroidism and ophthalmopathy. RNA transcripts yielded amplified TCR beta CDR3 regions. When the TCR CDR3 underwent first-round RT-PCR, the HTBI primer set was used. TCRdb called the multiplex PCR reads again in MiXCR, with one record for every CDR3 protein. The data show about 500,000 distinct CDR3 sequences, 15% to 20% seen once. This clonotype was observed many times. The clonotype comes from a woman in her 30s with Graves' ophthalmopathy. Sequenced: blood.

The CDR3 coding sequence is TGTGCCAGCAGCCTCGGACTAGCGGGAGGGCCTCGCTACAATGAGCAGTTCTTC. This encodes CASSLGLAGGPRYNEQFF. The rearrangement joins TRBV6-2 or TRBV6-3 to TRBJ2-1, with 15 positions matching TRBD2. With 6 bases clipped from V and 3 bases from J, the junction kept 9 bases outside the gene matches. CDR3 length equals 18 residues. Germline values: CDR1 MNHEY, CDR2 SVGEGT.